Each of the 18 T cell receptor beta chains below was sequenced from the same sample in a study of T cell clonotyping in hematopoietic cell transplantation (dated by TCRdb to 2020 to 2023). Taken with the paper, the label for time point translates to: recipient sample about 28 days before transplant, after cytoreduction. The library was obtained by the immunoSEQ multiplex PCR assay. In TCRdb, the immuneACCESS table is reduced to in-frame sequences with V and J assigned. These tables do not hold every clone; where another copy was compared, an unresolved V gene accounts for under half, and the others remain unexplained. The table for this sample lists 4,500 to 6,500 clones; roughly 81% of them were counted only once. The ten most abundant clones make up 4% to 5% of the sample. The sequences come from peripheral blood mononuclear cells, collected before stem cell transplant. These receptors were obtained from a man aged 60 to 75 with acute myeloid leukemia. Some clones in this sample may be carry-over from other donors' samples.

V is TRBV28 and J is TRBJ2-5; D might be TRBD1 (6 bases). The germline gives CDR1 MDHEN, CDR2 SYDVKM. This CDR3 comprises 16 residues. Trimming cost V 6 bases and J 1 base, with 18 bases left between them. The CDR3 loop is CASSPGARGLQETQYF. In DNA form, the CDR3 reads TGTGCCAGCAGCCCAGGGGCGAGAGGACTCCAAGAGACCCAGTACTTC.

The chain recombines TRBV14 with TRBJ2-7; D perhaps matches TRBD1 (6 bases). V shed 2 bases and J shed 3 bases, with 14 bases lying between them. There are 15 residues in the CDR3. Germline loops: CDR1 SGHDN, CDR2 FVKESK. CDR3 coding DNA: TGTGCCAGCAGCCAATTCCCCGGGACATACTACGAGCAGTACTTC. Amino acid sequence: CASSQFPGTYYEQYF.

The count of this clone is one. The V gene is TRBV11-1, the J gene TRBJ2-1; 10 nucleotides match TRBD1. The CDR3 consists of 14 residues. Germline values: CDR1 SGHAT, CDR2 FQDESV (reference sequence). Losses at the gene ends were 7 bases for V and 7 bases for J; bases not matched to a gene: 7. CDR3 region: CASIPTGGVNEQFF. DNA of the CDR3: TGTGCCAGCATCCCGACAGGGGGCGTGAATGAGCAGTTCTTC. Full variable domain (remainder filled in from reference TRBV11-1 and TRBJ2-1): EAEVAQSPRYKITEKSQAVAFWCDPISGHATLYWYRQILGQGPELLVQFQDESVVDDSQLPKDRFSAERLKGVDSTLKIQPAELGDSAMYLCASIPTGGVNEQFFGPGTRLTVL.

This clone was counted a few times. The chain is built from TRBV2 and TRBJ2-1, with 9 positions matching TRBD2. J lost 1 base, V lost 6 bases, and 4 bases had no gene match. This CDR3 comprises 15 residues. Germline CDR1 SNHLY, CDR2 FYNNEI. The CDR3 loop reads CASRDSGSSYNEQFF. The CDR3 DNA reads TGTGCCAGCAGAGATAGCGGGAGTTCCTACAATGAGCAGTTCTTC.

The chain carries TRBV27 and TRBJ2-7, with no clear D. Germline V lookup: CDR1 MNHEY, CDR2 SMNVEV (reference sequence). The V end lost 4 bases, the J end lost 2 bases, and 6 bases lay between the germline ends. This CDR3 comprises 12 residues. For the CDR3, the DNA is TGTGCCAGCAGTTCGTACCCCTACGAGCAGTACTTC. It codes for CASSSYPYEQYF.

The genes are TRBV19 and TRBJ1-1, with 10 positions matching TRBD1. Germline lookup yields CDR1 LNHDA and CDR2 SQIVND (reference sequence). With 5 bases clipped from V and 5 bases from J, the junction kept 5 bases outside the gene matches. CDR3 length equals 14 residues. CDR3 in amino acids: CASSSDRGRTEAFF. Written as DNA, the CDR3 is TGTGCCAGTAGTTCGGACAGGGGGAGGACTGAAGCTTTCTTT.

The chain couples TRBV2 to TRBJ2-3; D gene ambiguous. This CDR3 comprises 11 residues. Trimming took 5 bases from V and 2 from J, leaving 2 bases between them. Germline V gives CDR1 SNHLY, CDR2 FYNNEI. CDR3 DNA sequence: TGTGCCAGCAGTTACACAGATACGCAGTATTTT. It encodes CASSYTDTQYF.

Only a few counts were recorded for this clone. This chain links TRBV5-1 with TRBJ2-7, with D maybe TRBD1 (5 bases). The length of the CDR3 is 14 residues. The V end lost 4 bases, the J end lost 0 bases, and 11 bases lay between the germline ends. Per the germline V gene, CDR1 is SGHRS and CDR2 is YFSETQ. The CDR3 nucleotides read TGCGCCAGCAGCCCATTGACAGACTCCTACGAGCAGTACTTC. As protein: CASSPLTDSYEQYF.

The chain links TRBV7-2 to TRBJ1-3, with a tentative D call TRBD1 (6 bases). This CDR3 has 17 amino acids. Germline V gene data show CDR1 as SGHTA and CDR2 as FQGNSA. V was trimmed by 4 bases and J by 4 bases, leaving 20 bases between them. The CDR3 region is CASSSLASGVSGNTIYF. The CDR3 nucleotides are TGTGCCAGCAGCTCCCTCGCCTCAGGGGTCTCCGGAAACACCATATATTTT.

This chain joins TRBV11-2 and TRBJ2-7; D possibly uses TRBD1 or TRBD2 (6 bases each). Trimming left V 6 bases short and J 2 bases short, with 26 bases between. CDR3 length equals 18 residues. The germline V gene encodes CDR1 SGHAT and CDR2 FQNNGV. The CDR3 DNA follows: TGTGCCAGCAGTCCACTTTCGAGGGGGGCGGGACGCCCCTACGAGCAGTACTTC. Its translation: CASSPLSRGAGRPYEQYF.

V is TRBV19 and J is TRBJ1-2; weak D call: TRBD1 (5 bases). The CDR3 runs 14 residues. CDR1 and CDR2 (germline): LNHDA, SQIVND (reference sequence). V shed 3 bases and J shed 2 bases, with 10 bases lying between them. CDR3 nucleotides: TGTGCCAGTAGTATCCTCCGGGGGAACTATGGCTACACCTTC. As protein: CASSILRGNYGYTF.

The V gene is TRBV5-6, the J gene TRBJ2-7; D is perhaps TRBD2 (7 bases). Trimming removed 2 bases from V and 5 bases from J, with 14 bases in between. The CDR3 extends over 14 amino acids. Germline lookup yields CDR1 SGHDT and CDR2 YYEEEE. CDR3 nucleotides: TGTGCCAGCAGCTTAGGGGGGGATTTTGACGAGCAGTACTTC. It specifies CASSLGGDFDEQYF.

This chain connects TRBV19 to TRBJ1-1, with D uncertain. Trimming removed 0 bases at V and 1 base at J, with 6 bases between. The CDR3 spans 14 residues. Germline CDR1 and CDR2: LNHDA and SQIVND (reference sequence). The CDR3 DNA is TGTGCCAGTAGTATAGACGGTGGGAACACTGAAGCTTTCTTT. Translation: CASSIDGGNTEAFF.

The V gene is TRBV27, the J gene TRBJ1-5; D is unclear. Germline lookup yields CDR1 MNHEY and CDR2 SMNVEV (reference sequence). There are 14 residues in the CDR3. Trimming stripped 2 bases from V and 6 bases from J, with 11 bases between. The CDR3 DNA reads as TGTGCCAGCAGTTTAGTGGGGATAGGTCAGCCCCAGCATTTT. Translation: CASSLVGIGQPQHF.

The chain links TRBV7-2 to TRBJ1-1, with unresolved D. There are 14 residues in the CDR3. Looked up from germline, CDR1 is SGHTA and CDR2 is FQGNSA. V was trimmed by 1 base and J by 1 base, leaving 7 bases between them. Here the CDR3 DNA reads TGTGCCAGCAGCTTAGGTAGGACGAACACTGAAGCTTTCTTT. It specifies CASSLGRTNTEAFF.

This chain joins TRBV5-4 and TRBJ1-2; D may be TRBD1 (5 bases). This CDR3 is 14 amino acids long. Germline CDR1 is SGHNT and CDR2 is YYREEE (reference sequence). Trimming left V 0 bases short and J 4 bases short, with 10 bases between. For the CDR3, the DNA is TGTGCCAGCAGCTTGGCCGGGGGAACCTATGGCTACACCTTC. Translated, it gives CASSLAGGTYGYTF.

This chain uses TRBV28 with TRBJ1-2; D perhaps matches TRBD1 (5 bases). The germline V gene encodes CDR1 MDHEN and CDR2 SYDVKM. Trimming stripped 0 bases from V and 2 bases from J, with 10 bases between. There are 15 residues in the CDR3. The CDR3 reads CASSLWGRQNYGYTF. DNA for the CDR3: TGTGCCAGCAGTTTATGGGGGCGGCAGAACTATGGCTACACCTTC.

This clone was detected only once. The rearrangement links TRBV20-1 to TRBJ1-2; D uncertain. V dropped 7 bases and J dropped 1 base, with 7 bases sitting between them. This CDR3 region has 11 residues. CDR1 and CDR2 (germline): DFQATT, SNEGSKA (reference sequence). CDR3 amino acids: CSGMVNYGYTF. DNA of the CDR3: TGCAGTGGGATGGTTAACTATGGCTACACCTTC.